This T cell receptor (beta chain) stems from a study of T cell responses to AZD1222 COVID-19 vaccine. Overall study context: Analysis merged second doses at about 4 or about 12 weeks.

Clones were read by immunoSEQ multiplex PCR, and TCRdb kept only the in-frame ones, dropping some. The table lists around 120,000 clones, approximately 84% of them singletons, with around 10% in the top ten. Study conclusions and caveats: Increased Spike-specific TCR breadth and depth were observed after two AZD1222 doses.

Points on this clone: What it binds is unknown.

The V end was cut by 3 bases, the J end by 1 base, with 6 bases between. The germline V gene encodes CDR1 LNHDA and CDR2 SQIVND (reference sequence). This CDR3 comprises 14 residues. The specimen was peripheral blood, collected on day 0 of AZD1222 vaccination. The origin of this receptor is an adult in good health. The rearrangement uses TRBV19 and TRBJ2-2, with unresolved D. The CDR3 protein is CASSISRNTGELFF. Written as DNA, the CDR3 is TGTGCCAGTAGTATTTCTCGGAACACCGGGGAGCTGTTTTTT.